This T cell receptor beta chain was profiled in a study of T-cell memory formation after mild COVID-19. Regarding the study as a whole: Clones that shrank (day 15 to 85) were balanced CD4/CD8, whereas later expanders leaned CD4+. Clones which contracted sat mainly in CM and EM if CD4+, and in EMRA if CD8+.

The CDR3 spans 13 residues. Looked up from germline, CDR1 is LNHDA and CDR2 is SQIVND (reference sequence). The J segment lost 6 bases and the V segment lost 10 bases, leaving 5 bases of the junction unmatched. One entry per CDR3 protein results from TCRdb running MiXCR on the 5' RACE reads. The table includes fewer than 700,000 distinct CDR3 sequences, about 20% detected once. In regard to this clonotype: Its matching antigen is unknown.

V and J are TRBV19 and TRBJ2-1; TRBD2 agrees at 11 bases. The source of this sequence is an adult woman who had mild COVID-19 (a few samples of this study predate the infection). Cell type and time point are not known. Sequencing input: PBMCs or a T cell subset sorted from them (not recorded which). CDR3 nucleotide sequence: TGTGCCACCTTAGCGGGGGGGCCCAATGAGCAGTTCTTC. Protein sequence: CATLAGGPNEQFF. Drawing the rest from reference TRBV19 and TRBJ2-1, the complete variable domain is DGGITQSPKYLFRKEGQNVTLSCEQNLNHDAMYWYRQDPGQGLRLIYYSQIVNDFQKGDIAEGYSVSREKKESFPLTVTSAQKNPTAFYLCATLAGGPNEQFFGPGTRLTVL.